This TCR beta chain originates from a study of circulating CD8 cells and anti-PD-1 response in melanoma. Study at large: Nivolumab was given intravenously at 3 mg/kg every 2 weeks. Study-wide points: A small cohort with few responders supplied the baseline and M1 comparisons. Clonotype sharing was highest between DPOS and TIGIT subsets.

This clonotype has a handful of counts. What it recognizes is unknown. TCR libraries were prepared from 15 ng of total RNA with the QIAseq Immune Repertoire TCR panel. A single record per CDR3 protein comes from TCRdb applying MiXCR to the reads. Here the sample spans some 1,000 distinct CDR3 sequences, 5% to 6.5% being singletons. There are 12 residues in the CDR3. Trimming stripped 3 bases from V and 5 bases from J, with 7 bases between. Live CD3+CD8+TCRalphabeta+ cells were sorted into four subsets by PD-1 and/or TIGIT. The J gene is TRBJ2-5, the V gene TRBV12-3 or TRBV12-4; D unclear. The sequence derives from a human donor with melanoma. The source material was CD8+ T cells from PBMCs, sampled at baseline or after one month of anti-PD-1 therapy (not recorded which). CDR3 DNA: TGTGCCAGCAGTTTTACTGGGGAGACCCAGTACTTC. It is translated as CASSFTGETQYF.